A single sample gave rise to the 31 T cell receptor beta chains below, sequenced in a study of shared clonotypes between healthy human individuals. Assay: immunoSEQ multiplex PCR; the TCRdb copy retains only in-frame clones and omits some. The sample has some 450,000 clones; about 74% are singletons. Sequencing was performed on PBMCs. These receptor sequences come from a woman aged 40-49 years in good health. Some clones in this sample may be carry-over from other donors' samples.

This clone turned up a few times. The chain couples TRBV4-1 to TRBJ1-1; weak D call: TRBD1 (5 bases). Trimming pared 2 bases from V and 3 bases from J, leaving 13 bases between. Germline assignment: CDR1 MGHRA and CDR2 YSYEKL. This CDR3 comprises 15 residues. CDR3: CASSQNLGRYTEAFF. The CDR3 bases are TGCGCCAGCAGCCAAAATCTGGGGCGTTACACTGAAGCTTTCTTT.

The chain links TRBV6-5 to TRBJ2-3; 7 bases are shared with TRBD2. Germline assignment: CDR1 MNHEY and CDR2 SVGAGI. CDR3 length: 14 amino acids. The V segment lost 5 bases and the J segment 0 bases; nucleotides outside the gene matches: 2. The CDR3: CASSKAGSTDTQYF. In nucleotides, the CDR3 is TGTGCCAGCAGTAAAGCGGGGAGCACAGATACGCAGTATTTT.

The chain couples TRBV6-1 to TRBJ2-5, with TRBD2 matching 8 bases. The V gene end was trimmed by 7 bases and the J gene end by 4 bases; junction bases not matched to a gene: 11. The germline V gene has CDR1 MNHNS and CDR2 SASEGT. The length of the CDR3 is 15 residues. The CDR3 reads CASTLETGGAETQYF. CDR3 nucleotide sequence: TGTGCCAGCACCCTCGAAACGGGAGGGGCAGAGACCCAGTACTTC.

The chain combines TRBV9 with TRBJ2-7; 7 nucleotides line up with TRBD2. The germline gives CDR1 SGDLS, CDR2 YYNGEE. Unmatched junction bases numbered 11, after V lost 3 bases and J lost 2 bases. There are 16 residues in the CDR3. CDR3 region: CASSAGLGGSPYEQYF. The CDR3 DNA reads as TGTGCCAGCAGCGCTGGTCTCGGCGGGAGTCCCTACGAGCAGTACTTC.

The V call is TRBV2, the J call TRBJ2-3; D gene uncertain. CDR1 is SNHLY, CDR2 FYNNEI, per germline. The CDR3 runs 11 residues. V was cut by 7 bases and J by 5 bases, with 7 bases left in between. The CDR3 DNA reads TGTGCCAGCAATCAAGTAGATACGCAGTATTTT. As protein: CASNQVDTQYF.

The J gene is TRBJ2-7, the V gene TRBV6-5; 9 bases fit TRBD2. The CDR3 contains 15 residues. The V segment lost 0 bases and the J segment 4 bases; nucleotides outside the gene matches: 4. Germline CDR1 is MNHEY and CDR2 is SVGAGI. The CDR3 sequence is CASSYSGTSRYEQYF. The CDR3 DNA follows: TGTGCCAGCAGTTACTCCGGGACTAGCAGATACGAGCAGTACTTC.

About this clone: A single base separates this from a much larger clone, so it may be a read error. This same CDR3 is encoded by further DNA sequences in the sample. The rearrangement joins TRBV7-2 to TRBJ2-3; TRBD2 matches at 8 bases. CDR3 length equals 16 residues. CDR1 SGHTA and CDR2 FQGNSA come from the germline V gene. The CDR3 sequence is CASSLVSGVSTDTQYF. The CDR3 bases are TGTGCCAGCAGCTTAGTTAGCGGGGTTAGCACAGATACGCAGTACTTT.

This chain links TRBV7-9 with TRBJ1-3; tentatively, D is TRBD1 (5 bases). With 2 bases removed from V and 4 bases from J, the gap between germline ends came to 15 bases. The germline CDR1 and CDR2 sequences are SEHNR and FQNEAQ (reference sequence). The CDR3 runs 16 residues. The CDR3 loop is CASSLLGALEGNTIYF. Written as DNA, the CDR3 is TGTGCCAGCAGCTTACTCGGGGCCCTCGAGGGAAACACCATATATTTT.

The chain combines TRBV11-3 with TRBJ2-2, with TRBD1 identical over 8 bases. Germline loops: CDR1 SGHNT, CDR2 YENEEA. CDR3 length: 17 amino acids. With 0 bases clipped from V and 4 bases from J, the junction kept 7 bases outside the gene matches. CDR3 coding DNA: TGTGCCAGCAGCTTAGACCGGGACAGGTCCGGCACCGGGGAGCTGTTTTTT. Its protein product is CASSLDRDRSGTGELFF.

J is TRBJ2-7 and V is TRBV6-6; a weak D match, TRBD1 (5 bases). Trimming took 4 bases from V and 1 from J, leaving 11 bases between them. Per germline, CDR1 MNHNY and CDR2 SVGAGI (reference sequence). This CDR3 is 14 amino acids long. The CDR3 here is CASSFHRTSYEQYF. CDR3 bases: TGTGCCAGCAGTTTCCACAGGACGTCCTACGAGCAGTACTTC.

This clone was counted between two and nine times. In the same sample, other DNA sequences code for this CDR3. CDR3 sequence (DNA): TGTGCCAGCAGTGGGGGGGCGGGTCAGCCCCAGCATTTT. It yields the protein CASSGGAGQPQHF. The chain couples TRBV28 to TRBJ1-5; a weak D match, TRBD1 (6 bases). The CDR3 has 13 amino acids. Germline loops: CDR1 MDHEN, CDR2 SYDVKM. With 5 bases removed from V and 6 bases from J, the gap between germline ends came to 11 bases.

The table lists this clone with a count of one. A far larger clone is one nucleotide away, so this likely arose from a read error. The chain recombines TRBV6-4 with TRBJ1-1; D not certain. The CDR3 covers 13 residues. Per the germline V gene, CDR1 is MRHNA and CDR2 is SNTAGT. The CDR3 DNA is TGTGCCAGCAGTCCAGAAGAGAACACTGAAGCTCTCTTT. Protein sequence: CASSPEENTEALF.

The rearrangement uses TRBV6-5 and TRBJ2-7; D possibly corresponds to TRBD2 (6 bases). The CDR3 is 13 amino acids. The germline V gene encodes CDR1 MNHEY and CDR2 SVGAGI. V was pared by 8 bases and J by 3 bases, with 14 bases between. Here the CDR3 DNA reads TGTGCCAGCGGAGAAAGCGGGTACTACGAGCAGTACTTC. Its protein product is CASGESGYYEQYF.

The chain recombines TRBV9 with TRBJ2-4; possibly TRBD1 or TRBD2 for D (5 bases each). V lost 0 bases, J lost 4 bases, and 8 bases lay in between. Germline V gives CDR1 SGDLS, CDR2 YYNGEE. This CDR3 region has 14 residues. The CDR3 spells CASSVGDGKNIQYF. CDR3 in DNA: TGTGCCAGCAGCGTAGGGGACGGTAAAAACATTCAGTACTTC.

V gene TRBV19 combines with J gene TRBJ2-5; 7 nucleotides match TRBD2. After removal of 7 bases from V and 3 bases from J, the junction contained 5 bases not matched to a gene. CDR3 size: 13 residues. Germline-derived CDR1 and CDR2 are LNHDA and SQIVND (reference sequence). CDR3 DNA: TGTGCCAGTATGAACCTAGCGGAAGAGACCCAGTACTTC. This translates into CASMNLAEETQYF.

The chain links TRBV9 to TRBJ2-3; D remains ambiguous. The CDR3 length is 15 residues. Trimming removed 0 bases from V and 2 bases from J, with 10 bases in between. Germline V gene data show CDR1 as SGDLS and CDR2 as YYNGEE. CDR3 in amino acids: CASSVAPTATDTQYF. The CDR3, as DNA: TGTGCCAGCAGCGTAGCCCCAACAGCCACAGATACGCAGTATTTT.

Comment on this clone: This likely stems from a read error, as it lies one base from a far larger clone. Other DNA sequences in this sample translate to the same CDR3. The chain is built from TRBV5-1 and TRBJ2-2; D gene unclear. The germline CDR1 and CDR2 sequences are SGHRS and YFSETQ. The CDR3 runs to 14 residues. The DNA for the CDR3 is TGTGCCAGCAGCTTGGCACAGAGCACCGGGGAGCTGTTTTTT. This codes for CASSLAQSTGELFF.

Notes on this clone: A read error is likely, as this CDR3 ends without the conserved phenylalanine or tryptophan. Within the sample, other DNA sequences also encode this same CDR3. The chain joins TRBV7-9 to TRBJ2-7, with a possible D match to TRBD1 (8 bases). Germline CDR1 reads SEHNR; CDR2 reads FQNEAQ (reference sequence). CDR3 size: 19 residues. CDR3: CASSLAVRTGGLGSYEQYL. The CDR3 DNA sequence: TGTGCCAGCAGCCTAGCGGTGAGAACAGGGGGACTGGGGTCCTACGAGCAGTACCTC.

This chain links TRBV14 with TRBJ2-7; 7 nucleotides match TRBD2. Germline V lookup: CDR1 SGHDN, CDR2 FVKESK. This CDR3 has 15 amino acids. The ends lost 0 bases at V and 9 bases at J; junction bases unmatched: 11. The CDR3 nucleotides are TGTGCCAGCAGCCAAGATCTGGACCTGCCGGGGGGGCAGTACTTC. Protein product: CASSQDLDLPGGQYF. Supplemented by reference TRBV14 and TRBJ2-7, the full variable domain reads EAGVTQFPSHSVIEKGQTVTLRCDPISGHDNLYWYRRVMGKEIKFLLHFVKESKQDESGMPNNRFLAERTGGTYSTLKVQPAELEDSGVYFCASSQDLDLPGGQYFGPGTRLTVT.

The chain combines TRBV5-6 with TRBJ2-1; maybe TRBD2 (7 bases). Germline CDR1 SGHDT, CDR2 YYEEEE. V gave up 7 bases and J gave up 2 bases, with 19 bases separating them. This CDR3 spans 16 amino acids. The CDR3 DNA reads as TGTGCCAGCGGCCTTAACAGGGAGGGTCCCTACAATGAGCAGTTCTTC. Its translation is CASGLNREGPYNEQFF.

The chain has TRBV29-1 and TRBJ1-2; D unresolved. V was cut by 7 bases and J by 8 bases, with 26 bases left in between. The length of the CDR3 is 15 residues. Germline V lookup: CDR1 SQVTM, CDR2 ANQGSEA. The CDR3 loop is CSALAPGPVSPGYTF. CDR3 DNA sequence: TGCAGCGCCCTCGCTCCGGGCCCTGTATCCCCAGGCTACACCTTC.

This rearrangement joins TRBV2 to TRBJ1-5; D is possibly TRBD1 (5 bases). The CDR3 loop spans 13 amino acids. Germline CDR1 is SNHLY and CDR2 is FYNNEI. V gave up 9 bases and J gave up 6 bases, with 15 bases separating them. The DNA of the CDR3 is TGTGCCAGTGGGGGGAGGGGAGTTCAGCCCCAGCATTTT. It specifies CASGGRGVQPQHF.

This clone has just one count. This rearrangement joins TRBV5-4 to TRBJ2-7; D perhaps matches TRBD1 (5 bases). Germline assignment: CDR1 SGHNT and CDR2 YYREEE (reference sequence). The CDR3 sequence is 14 residues long. V lost 3 bases and J 2 bases, leaving 12 bases between the germline ends. The CDR3 loop is CASSSQRQPYEQYF. The DNA of the CDR3 is TGTGCCAGCAGCTCCCAGCGACAGCCCTACGAGCAGTACTTC.

V usage is TRBV30 and J usage is TRBJ1-4; D is unclear. This CDR3 is 15 amino acids long. The germline V gene encodes CDR1 GTSNPN and CDR2 SVGIG (reference sequence). The V end was cut by 1 base, the J end by 6 bases, with 15 bases between. CDR3 in amino acids: CAWSGRARLDEKLFF. For the CDR3, the DNA is TGTGCCTGGAGTGGAAGGGCCCGCCTAGATGAAAAACTGTTTTTT.

The V and J genes are TRBV30 and TRBJ2-1; 9 positions match TRBD2. Germline V gene sequence: CDR1 GTSNPN, CDR2 SVGIG (reference sequence). Losses at the gene ends were 2 bases for V and 2 bases for J; bases not matched to a gene: 7. This CDR3 region has 16 residues. The CDR3 bases are TGTGCCTGGAGTCCGTCTTCTAGCGGGACCTACAATGAGCAGTTCTTC. It encodes CAWSPSSSGTYNEQFF.

This chain joins TRBV7-6 and TRBJ2-7, with 8 bases matching TRBD1. Germline V gene data show CDR1 as SGHVS and CDR2 as FNYEAQ. This CDR3 is built from 13 residues. The junction had 6 bases not matched to a gene; V was cut back by 1 base and J by 10 bases. CDR3 DNA sequence: TGTGCCAGCAGCTTAGTTGAGACAGGGGATCAGTACTTC. As protein: CASSLVETGDQYF.

Concerning this clone itself: A read error likely explains this, since a far larger clone differs by one base. V and J are TRBV7-6 and TRBJ1-1; 9 positions match TRBD1. The trim removed 5 bases at V and 3 bases at J, leaving 10 bases unmatched. Germline V gives CDR1 SGHVS, CDR2 FNYEAQ. The CDR3 runs to 16 residues. The CDR3, as DNA: TGTGCCAGCAGCCGAGGGACAGGGATTACGGACACTGAAGCTTTCTTT. Amino acid sequence: CASSRGTGITDTEAFF.

This clone was counted many times. This rearrangement joins TRBV6-5 to TRBJ2-7; tentative D call: TRBD1 (5 bases). The CDR3 sequence is 14 residues long. V gave up 5 bases and J gave up 6 bases, with 17 bases separating them. Germline assignment: CDR1 MNHEY and CDR2 SVGAGI. This CDR3 is CASSDKGSPSEQYF. CDR3 nucleotides: TGTGCCAGCAGTGACAAGGGGTCCCCCTCCGAGCAGTACTTC.

The chain combines TRBV7-2 with TRBJ2-1, with D possibly TRBD1 on 6 matching bases. Trimming cost V 5 bases and J 5 bases, with 16 bases left between them. The CDR3 runs 15 residues. Germline lookup yields CDR1 SGHTA and CDR2 FQGNSA. The CDR3 loop reads CASSLSAGDHNEQFF. The CDR3 region has the DNA TGTGCCAGCAGCCTGTCGGCAGGGGATCACAATGAGCAGTTCTTC.

Note on this clone: This is likely an artifact of a read error, given a far larger clone one base away. The chain employs TRBV5-1 and TRBJ2-2; D possibly corresponds to TRBD2 (6 bases). CDR1 and CDR2 from the germline V gene are SGHRS and YFSETQ. The CDR3 length is 15 residues. Trimming pared 4 bases from V and 6 bases from J, leaving 16 bases between. CDR3 nucleotide sequence: TGCGCCAGCAGCGGTTCTTTCGGGGGAGCCGGGGAGCTGTTTTTT. Its translation: CASSGSFGGAGELFF.

The chain carries TRBV6-6 and TRBJ2-5, with a possible D match to TRBD2 (7 bases). The length of the CDR3 is 15 residues. With 0 bases removed from V and 5 bases from J, the gap between germline ends came to 13 bases. Germline CDR1 reads MNHNY; CDR2 reads SVGAGI (reference sequence). Here the CDR3 DNA reads TGTGCCAGCAGTTACTCGGGGGGGGCGGCGGAGACCCAGTACTTC. Translated: CASSYSGGAAETQYF.